The rows below give T cell receptor beta chains drawn from one sample of a study of technical replicates of blood from several donors. Some clones are missing from TCRdb's copy, which holds only in-frame ones; the method was immunoSEQ multiplex PCR. The sample carries some 80,000 clones, more than 85% recorded once. Sequenced input: T cells isolated from PBMCs. The receptors here all came from a human donor in good health. Each CDR3 is given with its conserved first and last residue. D genes are given only for firm matches. Size values are once, few and many counts, or a class for expanded clones, and some rows have none.

cdr3_aa: CASSLDRVVPEAFF
cdr3_nt: TGTGCCAGCAGCTTGGACAGGGTGGTTCCTGAAGCTTTCTTT
clone_size: .
v_call: TRBV5-8
d_call: .
j_call: TRBJ1-1

cdr3_aa: CAISESYGPEAFF
cdr3_nt: TGTGCCATCAGTGAGTCGTATGGCCCTGAAGCTTTCTTT
clone_size: .
v_call: TRBV10-3
d_call: .
j_call: TRBJ1-1

cdr3_aa: CASREDPYEQYF
cdr3_nt: TGTGCCAGCAGGGAGGATCCCTACGAGCAGTACTTC
clone_size: few
v_call: TRBV28
d_call: .
j_call: TRBJ2-7

cdr3_aa: CASSAGDRQETQYF
cdr3_nt: TGTGCCAGCAGTGCGGGAGACCGGCAAGAGACCCAGTACTTC
clone_size: .
v_call: TRBV28
d_call: TRBD2
j_call: TRBJ2-5

cdr3_aa: CASSVESAGQGGNYGYTF
cdr3_nt: TGTGCCAGCAGCGTAGAGAGTGCGGGACAGGGAGGGAACTATGGCTACACCTTC
clone_size: .
v_call: TRBV9
d_call: TRBD1
j_call: TRBJ1-2

cdr3_aa: CASSEYMSGGNTGELFF
cdr3_nt: TGTGCCAGCAGTGAATATATGTCAGGGGGCAACACCGGGGAGCTGTTTTTT
clone_size: .
v_call: TRBV25-1
d_call: TRBD1
j_call: TRBJ2-2

cdr3_aa: CASTLQGHEQYF
cdr3_nt: TGTGCCAGCACCCTACAGGGCCACGAGCAGTACTTC
clone_size: .
v_call: TRBV6-5
d_call: .
j_call: TRBJ2-7

cdr3_aa: CASNRDSNYEQYF
cdr3_nt: TGTGCCAGCAACCGGGACAGTAATTACGAGCAGTACTTC
clone_size: .
v_call: TRBV6-1
d_call: TRBD1
j_call: TRBJ2-7

cdr3_aa: CASSKARRAFF
cdr3_nt: TGTGCCAGCAGCAAAGCACGTAGAGCTTTCTTT
clone_size: .
v_call: TRBV21-1
d_call: .
j_call: TRBJ1-1

cdr3_aa: CASSPQGGENEQYF
cdr3_nt: TGCGCCAGCAGCCCCCAAGGCGGGGAAAACGAGCAGTACTTC
clone_size: .
v_call: TRBV4-1
d_call: .
j_call: TRBJ2-7

cdr3_aa: CATSGVGGGADTQYF
cdr3_nt: TGTGCCACCTCCGGCGTCGGGGGAGGCGCAGATACGCAGTATTTT
clone_size: .
v_call: TRBV6-1
d_call: .
j_call: TRBJ2-3

cdr3_aa: CATRDSTGFYLEKLFF
cdr3_nt: TGTGCCACCAGAGATAGTACAGGGTTCTACCTTGAAAAACTGTTTTTT
clone_size: .
v_call: TRBV15
d_call: .
j_call: TRBJ1-4

cdr3_aa: CASRRGAGGAGELFF
cdr3_nt: TGTGCCAGCAGGAGAGGGGCGGGAGGAGCCGGGGAGCTGTTTTTT
clone_size: once
v_call: TRBV6-5
d_call: TRBD2
j_call: TRBJ2-2

cdr3_aa: CASSPRDRGSDTQYF
cdr3_nt: TGTGCCAGCAGCCCCCGGGACAGGGGATCCGATACGCAGTATTTT
clone_size: .
v_call: TRBV6-4
d_call: TRBD1
j_call: TRBJ2-3

cdr3_aa: CASSYSGLTDTQYF
cdr3_nt: TGTGCCAGCAGTTATTCGGGACTCACAGATACGCAGTATTTT
clone_size: .
v_call: TRBV6-5
d_call: .
j_call: TRBJ2-3

cdr3_aa: CASSSYREFSYEQYF
cdr3_nt: TGTGCCAGCAGCTCCTACAGGGAGTTCTCCTACGAGCAGTACTTC
clone_size: .
v_call: TRBV5-6
d_call: .
j_call: TRBJ2-7

cdr3_aa: CASSVAAGVYEQYF
cdr3_nt: TGTGCCAGCAGCGTAGCAGCGGGAGTCTACGAGCAGTACTTC
clone_size: .
v_call: TRBV9
d_call: TRBD2
j_call: TRBJ2-7

cdr3_aa: CASSIYYGELFF
cdr3_nt: TGTGCCAGCAGTATATACTACGGGGAGCTGTTTTTT
clone_size: .
v_call: TRBV28
d_call: .
j_call: TRBJ2-2

cdr3_aa: CSVEDLRDQNIQYF
cdr3_nt: TGCAGCGTTGAAGATTTGAGGGATCAAAACATTCAGTACTTC
clone_size: .
v_call: TRBV29-1
d_call: .
j_call: TRBJ2-4

cdr3_aa: CASSSHRDRGGDGYTF
cdr3_nt: TGTGCCAGCAGCTCCCACCGGGACAGGGGCGGCGATGGCTACACCTTC
clone_size: .
v_call: TRBV11-2
d_call: TRBD1
j_call: TRBJ1-2

cdr3_aa: CASSWGLAGELFF
cdr3_nt: TGTGCCAGCAGTTGGGGCCTGGCCGGGGAGCTGTTTTTT
clone_size: .
v_call: TRBV6-5
d_call: .
j_call: TRBJ2-2

cdr3_aa: CASSAIVSPGGELFF
cdr3_nt: TGTGCCAGCAGTGCAATCGTGAGTCCGGGCGGGGAGCTGTTTTTT
clone_size: .
v_call: TRBV6-1
d_call: .
j_call: TRBJ2-2

cdr3_aa: CASSIPTSGREGNSYEQYF
cdr3_nt: TGTGCCAGCAGCATCCCGACTAGCGGGAGGGAGGGAAACTCCTACGAGCAGTACTTC
clone_size: .
v_call: TRBV7-8
d_call: TRBD2
j_call: TRBJ2-7

cdr3_aa: CASSQDWPQGIRNTIYF
cdr3_nt: TGCGCCAGCAGCCAAGATTGGCCCCAGGGGATCAGAAACACCATATATTTT
clone_size: once
v_call: TRBV4-1
d_call: .
j_call: TRBJ1-3

cdr3_aa: CASREGGEAFF
cdr3_nt: TGTGCCAGCAGGGAGGGAGGTGAAGCTTTCTTT
clone_size: few
v_call: TRBV7-9
d_call: .
j_call: TRBJ1-1

cdr3_aa: CASSFPSKETQYF
cdr3_nt: TGTGCCAGCAGCTTCCCTAGTAAGGAGACCCAGTACTTC
clone_size: .
v_call: TRBV7-9
d_call: .
j_call: TRBJ2-5

cdr3_aa: CASSPMEAGMNTGELFF
cdr3_nt: TGTGCCAGCTCACCAATGGAAGCAGGGATGAACACCGGGGAGCTGTTTTTT
clone_size: once
v_call: TRBV18
d_call: .
j_call: TRBJ2-2

cdr3_aa: CASSVGRNTGELFF
cdr3_nt: TGTGCCAGCAGCGTAGGTAGGAACACCGGGGAGCTGTTTTTT
clone_size: .
v_call: TRBV9
d_call: .
j_call: TRBJ2-2

cdr3_aa: CASSPGPGVGNTIYF
cdr3_nt: TGTGCCAGCAGCCCAGGACCAGGGGTAGGAAACACCATATATTTT
clone_size: .
v_call: TRBV7-9
d_call: .
j_call: TRBJ1-3

cdr3_aa: CASSWAQGVTEAFF
cdr3_nt: TGTGCCAGCAGTTGGGCCCAGGGGGTGACTGAAGCTTTCTTT
clone_size: few
v_call: TRBV27
d_call: TRBD1
j_call: TRBJ1-1

cdr3_aa: CASSLVADEAFF
cdr3_nt: TGTGCCAGCAGCTTAGTTGCAGATGAAGCTTTCTTT
clone_size: .
v_call: TRBV7-2
d_call: .
j_call: TRBJ1-1

cdr3_aa: CASSPDRAPYPSNYGYTF
cdr3_nt: TGCGCCAGCAGTCCTGACAGGGCCCCCTATCCCTCTAACTATGGCTACACCTTC
clone_size: .
v_call: TRBV4-1
d_call: TRBD1
j_call: TRBJ1-2

cdr3_aa: CASRTGDQPQHF
cdr3_nt: TGTGCCAGCAGGACAGGGGATCAGCCCCAGCATTTT
clone_size: .
v_call: TRBV6-6
d_call: TRBD1
j_call: TRBJ1-5

cdr3_aa: CASSEASGGAPYGYTF
cdr3_nt: TGTGCCAGCAGTGAAGCGTCAGGGGGCGCCCCTTATGGCTACACCTTC
clone_size: .
v_call: TRBV6-1
d_call: TRBD1
j_call: TRBJ1-2

cdr3_aa: CATTSGFRTQYF
cdr3_nt: TGTGCCACTACCTCGGGGTTTAGGACCCAGTACTTC
clone_size: .
v_call: TRBV6-5
d_call: .
j_call: TRBJ2-5

cdr3_aa: CSVAQTGFPQETQYF
cdr3_nt: TGCAGCGTAGCCCAAACAGGGTTCCCACAAGAGACCCAGTACTTC
clone_size: once
v_call: TRBV29-1
d_call: .
j_call: TRBJ2-5

cdr3_aa: CASSRDRGENTGELFF
cdr3_nt: TGTGCCAGCTCACGCGACAGGGGAGAGAACACCGGGGAGCTGTTTTTT
clone_size: .
v_call: TRBV18
d_call: TRBD1
j_call: TRBJ2-2

cdr3_aa: CASSLSYRVTEAFF
cdr3_nt: TGTGCCAGCAGCCTATCCTACAGGGTCACTGAAGCTTTCTTT
clone_size: .
v_call: TRBV7-9
d_call: .
j_call: TRBJ1-1

cdr3_aa: CASRTGTSSYNEQFF
cdr3_nt: TGTGCCAGCAGGACCGGGACTAGCTCATACAATGAGCAGTTCTTC
clone_size: .
v_call: TRBV27
d_call: TRBD2
j_call: TRBJ2-1

cdr3_aa: CASSEGQGGQPQHF
cdr3_nt: TGTGCCAGCAGTGAAGGCCAGGGAGGCCAGCCCCAGCATTTT
clone_size: .
v_call: TRBV6-1
d_call: .
j_call: TRBJ1-5

cdr3_aa: CAISESRASGYNEQFF
cdr3_nt: TGTGCCATCAGTGAGTCGCGGGCTAGCGGTTACAATGAGCAGTTCTTC
clone_size: .
v_call: TRBV10-3
d_call: TRBD2
j_call: TRBJ2-1

cdr3_aa: CAWRPGTGGEETQYF
cdr3_nt: TGTGCCTGGAGACCCGGGACAGGGGGCGAAGAGACCCAGTACTTC
clone_size: .
v_call: TRBV30
d_call: TRBD1
j_call: TRBJ2-5

cdr3_aa: CASSLELGRQSEAFF
cdr3_nt: TGTGCCAGCAGCTTGGAACTGGGCAGGCAATCTGAAGCTTTCTTT
clone_size: .
v_call: TRBV5-4
d_call: .
j_call: TRBJ1-1

cdr3_aa: CASSPGTLNQPQHF
cdr3_nt: TGTGCCAGCAGTCCCGGGACACTCAATCAGCCCCAGCATTTT
clone_size: .
v_call: TRBV28
d_call: .
j_call: TRBJ1-5

cdr3_aa: CAISTPGQGADEAFF
cdr3_nt: TGTGCCATCAGCACTCCGGGACAGGGGGCTGATGAAGCTTTCTTT
clone_size: .
v_call: TRBV10-3
d_call: TRBD1
j_call: TRBJ1-1